The present entry profiles one T cell receptor beta chain with its context. No antigen is known for it. This sample is part of a study of cytomegalovirus exposure and HLA in healthy donors. Study results and caveats: Prior analysis indicated that the majority of TCR beta V segments exhibited productivity approximately 87% or approximately 30% of the time. Later work associated roughly 17,000 TCR beta sequences with HLA alleles at 0.05 false discovery rate. In a later analysis, an Asian-associated ancestry cluster reportedly showed fewer N-insertions than the roughly 650-donor mean. In a later analysis, V- and J-gene trimming of beta chains associated with a DCLRE1C missense variant, replicated independently.

The primer mix had 60 Vbeta and 13 Jbeta primers. This table comes from immunoSEQ multiplex PCR, and its TCRdb copy is limited to in-frame clones, with some not included. The sample records over 100,000 clones, 77% being singletons. This receptor was obtained from a middle-aged man in good health and CMV-seropositive. Sequencing was performed on PBMCs.

The CDR3: CASSSTQDRINTGELFF. CDR3 nucleotide sequence: TGCGCCAGCAGCTCGACCCAAGACAGAATTAACACCGGGGAGCTGTTTTTT. V is TRBV5-1 and J is TRBJ2-2, with D possibly being TRBD1 (5 bases). This CDR3 has 17 residues. V was cut by 3 bases and J by 2 bases, with 17 bases left in between. Germline V lookup: CDR1 SGHRS, CDR2 YFSETQ.